This TCR beta chain was sequenced during a study of blood T cells in healthy people across ages (dated by TCRdb to the mid-2010s). Looking at the study overall: In model experiments, roughly one uniquely barcoded TCR beta cDNA molecule per two T cells was captured by template switching. The study measured age-related changes in TCR beta repertoire diversity using deep sequencing normalized with unique cDNA molecular identifiers. The donors were divided into four age groups: young (average approximately 17 years), middle-aged (roughly 42), aged (about 56) and long-lived (roughly 82). To avoid experimental bias, donors of different ages were distributed randomly across sequencing lanes. The study analyzed two additional independent replicas of 1 million unique cDNA reads from the same blood draw for two donors, one aged 18 to 29 and one aged 80 or older. Findings and caveats that apply to the study as a whole: Observed TCR beta diversity per million T cells fell roughly linearly with age, and a significant reduction was already apparent by age around 40. The percentage of naive T cells measured by flow cytometry correlated strongly with observed TCR beta diversity. Because donor CMV infection status was unknown, age-related changes in expanded clonotypes were potentially confounded. Compared with the aged group, more naive CD4+ T cells, fewer expanded clones and increased TCR diversity were shown by the long-lived group, suggesting age selection. Estimates of total diversity from one million sequenced T cells were regarded as lower bounds and underestimates. Because profiling used bulk unsorted PBMCs, naive and antigen-experienced compartments could not be compared conclusively.

Per the germline V gene (reference sequence), DFQATT is the CDR1 and SNEGSKA is the CDR2. The germline ends are 15 bases apart after V is trimmed by 5 bases and J by 4 bases. The CDR3 has 13 amino acids, counting the end cysteine and phenylalanine. Left in the record is the CDR3 DNA by itself, 39 bases read in frame from the first base. Receptor libraries were prepared by 5' RACE. The second PCR ran for about 6 to 12 cycles and used a J-beta primer mix along with a sample-barcoded 5' primer. A unique molecular identifier was introduced onto each TCR beta cDNA molecule by a template-switch 5' adaptor carrying 12 random nucleotides. At least 3 million CDR3-containing paired-end reads were obtained from each sample. The Mint cDNA synthesis kit, primed by a TRBC-specific oligonucleotide, was used to synthesize first-strand cDNA from all RNA. All cDNA was treated with uracil-DNA glycosylase and then went through a first 18-cycle PCR with the universal primers M1SS and BC2_uni_R. Turning to the authors' computational methods: Each sample was normalized by randomly selecting 1 million high-quality reads, each carrying a distinct molecular identifier. Reads with shared molecular identifiers were discarded instead of being binned into consensus sequences. MiTCR, run with a Q25 quality threshold and the strictest error-elimination algorithm, handled CDR3 identification, clonotype clustering and error correction. A nonparametric unseen species model with Euler transformation was used to estimate a lower bound on total TCR beta diversity. The raw public data were reprocessed by TCRdb itself: fastp quality trimming at Q25, MiXCR clonotype calling, in-frame beta chains only. Entries are consolidated by CDR3 protein sequence, retaining the most common genes and DNA. TCRdb assigned the V and J calls; the authors' analysis was not used. This sample comprises approximately 2,000,000 distinct CDR3 sequences, 30% to 40% of them detected only once. The ten largest clonotypes hold roughly 23% of the sample.

Of note for this clonotype: This receptor's antigen is unknown. No much larger clone is present one base from it, and per-base qualities are unavailable.

Systemically healthy Caucasian individuals from Russia, around 38 in total and aged about 6 to 95 years, were included as donors. Around 10 milliliters of peripheral blood were collected from each donor into EDTA-treated Vacutainer tubes. Ficoll-Paque density-gradient centrifugation was used to isolate PBMCs, with at least 6.5 million obtained per sample. Trizol reagent was used to extract total RNA from PBMCs, with at least 5 micrograms per sample. For every donor, flow cytometry on a PBMC aliquot measured the percentage of naive CD45RAhigh/CD27high T cells. This TCR was sampled from a human donor in good health. Recombination connected TRBV20-1 to TRBJ2-7; the D gene is possibly TRBD1, with 6 bases matching. Input material: blood. The nucleotide sequence reads TGCAGTGCTCCTACGGTGGGGGCGTACGAGCAGTACTTC. This is translated as CSAPTVGAYEQYF.